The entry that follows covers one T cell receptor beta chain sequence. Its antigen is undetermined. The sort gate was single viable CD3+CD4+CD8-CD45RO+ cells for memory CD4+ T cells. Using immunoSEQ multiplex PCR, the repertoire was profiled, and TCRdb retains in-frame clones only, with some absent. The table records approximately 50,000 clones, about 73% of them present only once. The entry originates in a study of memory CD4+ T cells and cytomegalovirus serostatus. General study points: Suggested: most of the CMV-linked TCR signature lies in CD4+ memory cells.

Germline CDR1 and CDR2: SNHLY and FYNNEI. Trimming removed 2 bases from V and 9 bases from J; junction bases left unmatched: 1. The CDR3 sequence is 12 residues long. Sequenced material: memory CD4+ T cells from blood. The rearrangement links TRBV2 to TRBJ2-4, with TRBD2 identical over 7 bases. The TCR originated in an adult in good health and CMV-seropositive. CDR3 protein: CASSERGVIQYF. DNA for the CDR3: TGTGCCAGCAGTGAACGGGGGGTCATTCAGTACTTC.